This note documents a single T cell receptor (beta chain) sequence. This entry comes from a study of T cell changes during pregnancy in multiple sclerosis. Generated by immunoSEQ multiplex PCR, the TCRdb table keeps only in-frame clones and is missing some. This table holds 20,000 to 25,000 clones, 80% to 90% found once. The junction had 5 bases not matched to a gene; V was cut back by 0 bases and J by 6 bases. Germline V gene data show CDR1 as SGDLS and CDR2 as YYNGEE. CDR3 length equals 15 residues. The receptor comes from a female donor in good health, enrolled as a control in a pregnancy study. V is TRBV9 and J is TRBJ2-1; 8 bases match TRBD2. This specimen was CD8+ T cells from peripheral blood mononuclear cells, taken in the first trimester of pregnancy. CDR3 bases: TGTGCCAGCAGCGTAGGCGGGGGGCAAATCAATGAGCAGTTCTTC. Amino acids: CASSVGGGQINEQFF. Full variable domain (outside the CDR3, taken from reference TRBV9 and TRBJ2-1): DSGVTQTPKHLITATGQRVTLRCSPRSGDLSVYWYQQSLDQGLQFLIQYYNGEERAKGNILERFSAQQFPDLHSELNLSSLELGDSALYFCASSVGGGQINEQFFGPGTRLTVL.